This T cell receptor (beta chain) was documented in a study of blood T cell repertoires in COVID-19. Study-wide background: From the United States, Italy and Spain came samples of acute and convalescent COVID-19. T cells, B-cell-depleted T cells, or PBMCs supplied cDNA or gDNA.

In its sample, this clone was seen a few times. The CDR3 is made up of 13 amino acids. Germline-derived CDR1 and CDR2 are SNHLY and FYNNEI. V shed 7 bases and J 4 bases; nucleotides not matched to a gene: 4. Profiling relied on immunoSEQ multiplex PCR, and the TCRdb table lists in-frame clones only, not all of them. The top ten clones hold under 3.5% of a sample with 150,000 to 200,000 clones, 86% of them seen once. This chain uses TRBV2 with TRBJ2-3; 8 bases align to TRBD1. This TCR was sampled from a man between 65 and 85 years old with acute or convalescent COVID-19. The sample was peripheral blood. Here the CDR3 reads CASKDRVADTQYF. As DNA, the CDR3 is TGTGCCAGCAAGGACAGGGTTGCAGATACGCAGTATTTT.